This T cell receptor beta chain appears in the sequencing data of a study of metastatic and nonmetastatic thyroid tumors (dated by TCRdb to 2019 to 2021). Turning to the overall study: Repertoires from peripheral blood and from tumor or nodule tissue samples of malignant and benign thyroid patients were compared. Study-level results and caveats: In both blood and tumor samples, malignant tumors were reported to have significantly higher TCR beta diversity than benign nodules.

Preparation of the library involved PCR. Sequencing relied on an Illumina HiSeq 4000. The TCR beta-chain CDR3 region of each patient was profiled by high-throughput sequencing. The paper's data handling went like this. The researchers built a classifier to tell apart papillary thyroid cancer patients with distant metastasis, based on CDR3 differences among clinicopathological groups. Repertoire diversity was assessed with the Shannon index, and tumor-blood repertoire similarity with the Morisita-Horn index. In TCRdb, the public reads were trimmed at Q25 with fastp and aligned with MiXCR, with productive beta chains retained. The authors' filters were not applied to this entry. Counted in this sample were thousands of clones; approximately 17% of them appeared once. The top ten clonotypes cover around 17% of the sample. None of the patients had been given any treatment before thyroid surgery. Patient clinical samples collected from about 2012 to 2019 were retrospectively analysed using T-cell receptor beta sequencing.

Concerning this clone itself: Its cognate antigen has yet to be identified. A read error may produce the germline difference seen at one junction end.

The CDR3 goes from the cysteine to the phenylalanine over 16 residues. CDR3 DNA is the only sequence kept; it has 48 bases, read in frame from the first base. Via the germline V gene (reference sequence), CDR1 is MNHEY and CDR2 SMNVEV. The sample consisted of adjacent normal tissue. The TCR was taken from a female donor with papillary thyroid cancer or a benign thyroid nodule (not recorded which). Some clones in this sample may be carry-over from other donors' samples. The chain joins TRBV27 to TRBJ2-5; 9 junctional bases match TRBD1. The base sequence is TGTGCCAGCAGCATACAACCACAGGGGGCATCATGGACCAAGTACTTC. Its translation is CASSIQPQGASWTKYF.